This record covers a single T cell receptor (beta chain). The data stem from a study of blood T cell repertoires in COVID-19. The V gene's germline CDR1 is SGHNT and CDR2 YYREEE (reference sequence). The CDR3 contains 17 residues. V shed 3 bases and J shed 3 bases, with 18 bases lying between them. Clones were sequenced by immunoSEQ multiplex PCR, and TCRdb holds only the in-frame ones, with some missing. The sample lists 130,000 to 150,000 clones; roughly nine tenths were seen once. The source of this sequence is a human donor in a cohort sampled during active COVID-19. The chain carries TRBV5-4 and TRBJ2-2, with D perhaps matching TRBD2 (6 bases). What was sequenced was peripheral blood. The DNA of the CDR3 is TGTGCCAGCAGCTGGTGGGGAGCGGGCGCCTACACCGGGGAGCTGTTTTTT. Translated: CASSWWGAGAYTGELFF.